What follows are 28 T cell receptor beta chains derived from one specimen sequenced in a study of blood T cell repertoires in COVID-19 (TCRdb year 2020). The library was built by means of the immunoSEQ multiplex PCR assay. Here the immuneACCESS table is served through TCRdb, limited to in-frame sequences with V and J called. Missing clones are a known gap in these copies; in checked studies unresolved V genes cover under half, and the rest lacks a known reason. This sample holds some 130,000 clones; 75% to 90% were observed only once. Approximately 4.3% of the sample lies in the top ten. Sequenced material: PBMCs or T cells enriched from blood (not recorded which). These receptors were obtained from a middle-aged man who had recovered from COVID-19.

This sequence joins TRBV7-2 and TRBJ2-1, with 8 bases matching TRBD2. V lost 2 bases and J lost 9; bases outside the gene matches: 9. Germline CDR1 reads SGHTA; CDR2 reads FQGNSA. The length of the CDR3 is 15 residues. Here the CDR3 reads CASSLNSGANGEQFF. Here the CDR3 DNA reads TGTGCCAGCAGCTTAAATAGCGGGGCTAACGGTGAGCAGTTCTTC.

This chain joins TRBV2 and TRBJ2-1; D ambiguous. With 4 bases removed from V and 0 bases from J, the gap between germline ends came to 10 bases. The germline V gene has CDR1 SNHLY and CDR2 FYNNEI. This CDR3 is 15 amino acids long. This CDR3 is CASSVAANSYNEQFF. The CDR3 DNA sequence: TGTGCCAGCAGTGTGGCGGCGAACTCCTACAATGAGCAGTTCTTC. Looking up the rest from reference TRBV2 and TRBJ2-1 gives the full variable domain: EPEVTQTPSHQVTQMGQEVILRCVPISNHLYFYWYRQILGQKVEFLVSFYNNEISEKSEIFDDQFSVERPDGSNFTLKIRSTKLEDSAMYFCASSVAANSYNEQFFGPGTRLTVL.

The chain uses TRBV6-2 or TRBV6-3 and TRBJ1-1; tentatively, D is TRBD1 (6 bases). Germline CDR1 and CDR2: MNHEY and SVGEGT. CDR3 length: 15 residues. V was clipped by 5 bases and J by 2 bases, with 15 bases between them. CDR3 sequence reads: CASSPSDRPNTEAFF. The CDR3 DNA follows: TGTGCCAGCAGTCCCTCTGACAGGCCTAACACTGAAGCTTTCTTT.

The gene calls are TRBV6-2 or TRBV6-3 and TRBJ2-1; 10 positions match TRBD2. The CDR3 runs to 14 residues. Germline lookup yields CDR1 MNHEY and CDR2 SVGEGT. V shed 5 bases and J 12 bases; nucleotides not matched to a gene: 10. CDR3 in DNA: TGTGCCAGCAGTCGGACTAGCGGCTCGAAAGCGCAGTTCTTC. Its translation: CASSRTSGSKAQFF.

The sample holds a few counts of this clone. This rearrangement joins TRBV5-4 to TRBJ2-3, with 16 bases fitting TRBD2. CDR1 is SGHNT, CDR2 YYREEE, per germline (reference sequence). J was trimmed by 4 bases and V by 1 base; bases with no gene match: 9. CDR3 size: 19 residues. The DNA of the CDR3 is TGTGCCAGCAGCTTGCCGGGACTAGCGGGGGGGCCAGGGGCAGATACGCAGTATTTT. It codes for CASSLPGLAGGPGADTQYF.

CDR3 sequence reads: CASSLSREGNYGYTF. CDR3 sequence (DNA): TGTGCCAGCAGTCTTTCCCGGGAGGGGAACTATGGCTACACCTTC. The chain carries TRBV27 and TRBJ1-2; D might be TRBD1 (5 bases). The V gene's germline CDR1 is MNHEY and CDR2 SMNVEV (reference sequence). Trimming pared 5 bases from V and 2 bases from J, leaving 15 bases between. The CDR3 runs to 15 residues.

This clone has a single count. The chain recombines TRBV28 with TRBJ1-6, with D hard to call. The germline CDR1 and CDR2 sequences are MDHEN and SYDVKM. This CDR3 spans 12 amino acids. Between the trimmed V and J ends, which lost 2 bases and 13 bases, there was a span of 9 bases. CDR3 sequence: CASSLQRLPLHF. The CDR3 region has the DNA TGTGCCAGCAGTTTACAGCGGTTGCCCCTCCACTTT.

V and J are TRBV7-2 and TRBJ2-7; D unclear. Trimming stripped 2 bases from V and 6 bases from J, with 17 bases between. The CDR3 covers 15 residues. Germline V gene data show CDR1 as SGHTA and CDR2 as FQGNSA. In DNA, the CDR3 is TGTGCCAGCAGCTTATTCTCGGAGTTCAGTTCCGAGCAGTACTTC. It is translated as CASSLFSEFSSEQYF.

The chain links TRBV5-1 to TRBJ1-4; D gene ambiguous. V lost 0 bases to trimming and J lost 3 bases, with 9 bases between them. Germline V gene data show CDR1 as SGHRS and CDR2 as YFSETQ. The CDR3 covers 15 residues. The CDR3 protein is CASSLATGANEKLFF. For the CDR3, the DNA is TGCGCCAGCAGCTTGGCAACGGGAGCTAATGAAAAACTGTTTTTT.

This sequence joins TRBV28 and TRBJ1-1; weak D call: TRBD1 (6 bases). CDR3 size: 12 residues. CDR1 is MDHEN, CDR2 SYDVKM, per germline. The V end was cut by 6 bases, the J end by 5 bases, with 10 bases between. The chain's CDR3 is CASRLQGTEAFF. In DNA form, the CDR3 reads TGTGCCAGCAGACTACAGGGAACTGAAGCTTTCTTT.

The chain links TRBV5-1 to TRBJ2-5, with 8 bases identical to TRBD1. J lost 5 bases, V lost 4 bases, and 7 bases had no gene match. CDR3 length equals 14 residues. Germline-derived CDR1 and CDR2 are SGHRS and YFSETQ. In nucleotides, the CDR3 is TGCGCCAGCAGCCGGGGACAGGTAGGGGAGACCCAGTACTTC. Its translation: CASSRGQVGETQYF.

This clone has a single count. The CDR3 here is CASSEARVRVASPLHF. The DNA for the CDR3 is TGTGCCAGCAGTGAAGCGAGGGTAAGGGTGGCTTCACCCCTCCACTTT. The J gene is TRBJ1-6, the V gene TRBV6-1; D is uncertain. Germline CDR1 is MNHNS and CDR2 is SASEGT. V lost 0 bases to trimming and J lost 9 bases, with 15 bases between them. CDR3 length: 16 residues.

The chain is built from TRBV28 and TRBJ1-2; no clear D. The length of the CDR3 is 14 residues. Germline lookup yields CDR1 MDHEN and CDR2 SYDVKM. V shed 3 bases and J shed 3 bases, with 11 bases lying between them. This CDR3 reads CASSFVPGDYGYTF. Here the CDR3 DNA reads TGTGCCAGCAGTTTCGTTCCGGGTGACTATGGCTACACCTTC.

The chain has TRBV19 and TRBJ1-2, with D possibly being TRBD1 (5 bases). The V and J ends lost 4 bases and 7 bases respectively, with 10 bases between them. The CDR3 runs 12 residues. CDR1 LNHDA and CDR2 SQIVND come from the germline V gene (reference sequence). The CDR3 loop is CASSTRDSGYTF. In DNA form, the CDR3 reads TGTGCCAGTAGTACCAGGGATTCTGGCTACACCTTC.

This clone was detected only a few times. The J gene is TRBJ1-3, the V gene TRBV18, with D tentatively TRBD1 (5 bases). Between the trimmed V and J ends, which lost 3 bases and 5 bases, there was a span of 11 bases. CDR1 KGHSH and CDR2 LQKENI come from the germline V gene. CDR3 length: 14 residues. The CDR3: CASSPAGIRNTIYF. DNA for the CDR3: TGTGCCAGCTCACCGGCAGGGATACGAAACACCATATATTTT.

V and J are TRBV7-9 and TRBJ2-2; D is ambiguous. V lost 5 bases and J lost 1, with 8 bases in between. The CDR3 is 14 amino acids. Germline V gives CDR1 SEHNR, CDR2 FQNEAQ (reference sequence). The CDR3 reads CASSPFRNTGELFF. CDR3 DNA sequence: TGTGCCAGCAGCCCCTTTCGGAACACCGGGGAGCTGTTTTTT.

The chain carries TRBV7-2 and TRBJ2-7; 7 nucleotides line up with TRBD1. Trimming removed 3 bases from V and 0 bases from J; junction bases left unmatched: 2. The CDR3 has 14 residues. Germline V gene sequence: CDR1 SGHTA, CDR2 FQGNSA. The CDR3 region is CASSLTGPSYEQYF. DNA for the CDR3: TGTGCCAGCAGCTTGACAGGGCCCTCCTACGAGCAGTACTTC.

Only a few counts were recorded for this clone. The rearrangement uses TRBV9 and TRBJ2-3, with 11 nucleotides matching TRBD2. J gave up 2 bases and V 4 bases, and 9 bases lay outside the gene matches. CDR3 length: 17 amino acids. Germline assignment: CDR1 SGDLS and CDR2 YYNGEE. As DNA, the CDR3 is TGTGCCAGCAGCCCACTAGCGGGAGCGGGCCTCACAGATACGCAGTATTTT. It specifies CASSPLAGAGLTDTQYF. Full variable domain (outside the CDR3, taken from reference TRBV9 and TRBJ2-3): DSGVTQTPKHLITATGQRVTLRCSPRSGDLSVYWYQQSLDQGLQFLIQYYNGEERAKGNILERFSAQQFPDLHSELNLSSLELGDSALYFCASSPLAGAGLTDTQYFGPGTRLTVL.

The sample holds one count of this clone. The rearrangement links TRBV28 to TRBJ2-7; 10 bases match TRBD1. Germline-derived CDR1 and CDR2 are MDHEN and SYDVKM. The CDR3 is 14 amino acids. The trim removed 3 bases at V and 7 bases at J, leaving 6 bases unmatched. The CDR3 sequence is CASSFRWTGGEQYF. The CDR3 nucleotides read TGTGCCAGCAGTTTCCGCTGGACAGGGGGTGAGCAGTACTTC.

DNA of the CDR3: TGTGCCAGCAGCCTTCAGGGGGCGCTCAAGCAGCCCCAGCATTTT. Translated: CASSLQGALKQPQHF. V is TRBV7-2 and J is TRBJ1-5, with 8 bases identical to TRBD1. J lost 7 bases, V lost 5 bases, and 10 bases had no gene match. This CDR3 spans 15 amino acids. Germline values: CDR1 SGHTA, CDR2 FQGNSA.

V gene TRBV14 combines with J gene TRBJ1-2; D ambiguous. The length of the CDR3 is 14 residues. Trimming took off 0 bases at V and 1 base at J, with 6 bases between the two ends. From germline, CDR1 is SGHDN and CDR2 FVKESK. CDR3 sequence (DNA): TGTGCCAGCAGCCAAGATCAGATTAACTATGGCTACACCTTC. Amino acids: CASSQDQINYGYTF.

The V call is TRBV28, the J call TRBJ1-2, with TRBD1 matching over 7 bases. The CDR3 spans 14 residues. Per the germline V gene, CDR1 is MDHEN and CDR2 is SYDVKM. V gave up 5 bases and J gave up 4 bases; unmatched junction bases: 7. The CDR3: CASSPTGQLYGYTF. The CDR3 nucleotides read TGTGCCAGCAGTCCTACGGGACAGCTCTATGGCTACACCTTC.

This chain uses TRBV7-9 with TRBJ1-4, with 7 bases identical to TRBD1. In germline, CDR1 is SEHNR, CDR2 FQNEAQ (reference sequence). Trimming took 4 bases from V and 4 from J; bases not matched to a gene: 12. This CDR3 spans 17 amino acids. CDR3 in DNA: TGTGCCAGCAGCTCAGGTCGACAGGGCTTCGGTAATGAAAAACTGTTTTTT. Amino acids: CASSSGRQGFGNEKLFF.

The CDR3 bases are TGTGCCAGCAGCGTAGGCCGGACAGGGGGCGTCACCGGGGAGCTGTTTTTT. It codes for CASSVGRTGGVTGELFF. V gene TRBV9 combines with J gene TRBJ2-2, with TRBD1 identical over 11 bases. In germline, CDR1 is SGDLS, CDR2 YYNGEE. This CDR3 spans 17 amino acids. The V gene end was trimmed by 0 bases and the J gene end by 4 bases; junction bases not matched to a gene: 5.

The chain is built from TRBV4-3 and TRBJ2-2, with 10 positions matching TRBD1. Trimming at V came to 1 base and at J to 5 bases, leaving 4 bases not matched to a gene. There are 16 residues in the CDR3. Per the germline V gene, CDR1 is LGHNA and CDR2 is YSLEER. The CDR3 DNA sequence: TGCGCCAGCAGCCAAGCCGGGACAGGGGTAACCGGGGAGCTGTTTTTT. Its protein product is CASSQAGTGVTGELFF.

CDR3 in DNA: TGTGCCAGCAGTTTTCCAGCGGGTAATTCACCCCTCCACTTT. Protein product: CASSFPAGNSPLHF. V gene TRBV28 combines with J gene TRBJ1-6; D is unclear. Germline values: CDR1 MDHEN, CDR2 SYDVKM. The V end was cut by 3 bases, the J end by 6 bases, with 9 bases between. The CDR3 is 14 residues long.

The chain recombines TRBV6-5 with TRBJ1-1; 8 bases match TRBD1. V gave up 5 bases and J gave up 6 bases; unmatched junction bases: 8. This CDR3 contains 14 residues. Germline V gives CDR1 MNHEY, CDR2 SVGAGI. Here the CDR3 DNA reads TGTGCCAGCAGTCGGCCTGACAGGGGCTCTGAAGCTTTCTTT. The encoded protein is CASSRPDRGSEAFF.

The chain uses TRBV21-1 and TRBJ2-7; the table gives TRBD2 as D, unverified against the DNA. TRBV21-1 corresponds to a pseudogene. The CDR3 is 17 amino acids. CDR3: CASSKAQYGDSWEEQYV. The CDR3 nucleotides read TGTGCCAGCAGCAAAGCGCAGTACGGGGACTCTTGGGAAGAGCAGTACGTC.